This is a list of T cell receptor beta chains from one sample in a study of shared clonotypes between healthy human individuals. Profiling relied on immunoSEQ multiplex PCR, and the TCRdb table lists in-frame clones only, not all of them. This sample has 850,000 to 1,200,000 clones, with around 76% found just once. Sequencing was performed on memory CD4+ T cells sorted from blood. These receptors all come from a man between 18 and 35 years old in good health. CDR3s include the opening cysteine and the closing phenylalanine or tryptophan. D genes are given only for firm matches. Some rows have no size entry. The others give once, few or many, or a class for an expanded clone.

J,V,D,size,CDR3,DNA
TRBJ1-1,TRBV7-6,-,-,CASSYHRDTEAFF,TGTGCCAGCAGCTATCACAGGGACACTGAAGCTTTCTTT
TRBJ2-7,TRBV19,-,-,CASSRGISYEQYF,TGTGCCAGTAGCCGGGGGATCTCCTACGAGCAGTACTTC
TRBJ1-4,TRBV9,-,many,CASSGRDIWNEKLFF,TGTGCCAGCAGCGGCCGGGACATATGGAATGAAAAACTGTTTTTT
TRBJ2-2,TRBV7-9,-,-,CASSLPGLTGELFF,TGTGCCAGCAGCTTACCAGGGTTGACCGGGGAGCTGTTTTTT
TRBJ2-7,TRBV11-2,TRBD2,-,CASMRLAGAYEQYF,TGTGCCAGTATGAGACTAGCGGGCGCCTACGAGCAGTACTTC
TRBJ2-1,TRBV10-2,TRBD2,once,CASSNLAGGLRQFF,TGCGCCAGCAGCAATTTAGCGGGGGGCTTAAGGCAGTTCTTC
TRBJ1-6,TRBV5-1,TRBD1,-,CASSYKQGGISYNSPLHF,TGCGCCAGCAGCTACAAACAGGGGGGAATTTCCTATAATTCACCCCTCCACTTT
TRBJ2-3,TRBV19,-,-,CASNPGLHIHTQYF,TGTGCCAGTAATCCCGGGCTGCACATCCATACGCAGTATTTT
TRBJ1-1,TRBV7-9,-,-,CASSLEQVAEAFF,TGTGCCAGCAGCTTAGAACAGGTCGCTGAAGCTTTCTTT
TRBJ1-5,TRBV11-3,TRBD1,-,CASSQDRANNQPQHF,TGTGCCAGCAGTCAAGACAGGGCCAACAATCAGCCCCAGCATTTT
TRBJ1-4,TRBV30,-,-,CAWKDRSKATNEKLFF,TGTGCCTGGAAAGACAGGTCTAAGGCAACTAATGAAAAACTGTTTTTT
TRBJ2-7,TRBV28,-,-,CASRKLGYEQYF,TGTGCCAGCAGAAAGTTGGGGTACGAGCAGTACTTC
TRBJ2-7,TRBV28,-,-,CASSQGSATYEQYF,TGTGCCAGCAGCCAGGGGTCCGCTACCTACGAGCAGTACTTC
TRBJ2-7,TRBV7-2,TRBD2,few,CASSLSGGAYEQYF,TGTGCCAGCAGCTTGAGTGGGGGGGCCTACGAGCAGTACTTC
TRBJ2-7,TRBV11-2,-,-,CASSLDRNEQYF,TGTGCCAGCAGCTTAGATCGCAACGAGCAGTACTTC
TRBJ1-2,TRBV5-1,-,-,CASSFLALANYGYTF,TGCGCCAGCAGCTTTTTAGCTTTAGCTAACTATGGCTACACCTTC
TRBJ1-6,TRBV10-3,TRBD1,-,CAISGDSGGRSPLHF,TGTGCCATCAGTGGGGACAGCGGGGGCCGTTCACCCCTCCACTTT
TRBJ1-2,TRBV16,-,-,CASSPAEGANYGYTF,TGTGCCAGCAGCCCAGCGGAGGGAGCTAACTATGGCTACACCTTC
TRBJ2-7,TRBV6-6,-,-,CGTMGYGHEQYF,TGTGGCACCATGGGATACGGTCACGAGCAGTACTTC
TRBJ1-1,TRBV18,TRBD1,-,CASSLGQEYTEAFF,TGTGCCAGCTCCTTGGGACAGGAGTATACTGAAGCTTTCTTT
TRBJ2-1,TRBV18,-,-,CASSPTGPYNEQFF,TGTGCCAGCTCACCAACGGGGCCCTACAATGAGCAGTTCTTC
TRBJ1-6,TRBV5-4,-,-,CASGRGDNSPLHF,TGTGCCAGCGGCAGGGGTGATAATTCACCCCTCCACTTT
TRBJ2-7,TRBV7-2,TRBD2,-,CASSLTASGYSYEQYF,TGTGCCAGCAGCCTAACGGCTAGCGGGTACTCCTACGAGCAGTACTTC
TRBJ2-1,TRBV7-9,-,few,CASSLLMAGDEQFF,TGTGCCAGCAGCTTACTGATGGCGGGCGATGAGCAGTTCTTC
TRBJ2-1,TRBV5-4,TRBD2,-,CASSLDLLAGENEQFF,TGTGCCAGCAGCCTCGATTTACTAGCGGGAGAAAATGAGCAGTTCTTC
TRBJ2-6,TRBV6-1,-,-,CASSEAGPSGANVLTF,TGTGCCAGCAGTGAAGCGGGCCCCTCTGGGGCCAACGTCCTGACTTTC
TRBJ2-1,TRBV5-5,TRBD2,once,CASSQPPSGGPYNEQFF,TGTGCCAGCAGCCAACCCCCTAGCGGGGGTCCCTACAATGAGCAGTTCTTC
TRBJ1-6,TRBV5-4,-,-,CASSLVGSGSPLHF,TGTGCCAGCAGCTTGGTTGGTTCTGGTTCACCCCTCCACTTT
TRBJ2-7,TRBV28,TRBD1,few,CASSFIGAGGYEQYF,TGTGCCAGCAGTTTCATCGGAGCAGGGGGCTACGAGCAGTACTTC
TRBJ2-6,TRBV5-1,-,-,CASSFGGTGANVLTF,TGCGCCAGCAGCTTTGGAGGGACTGGGGCCAACGTCCTGACTTTC